This TCR beta chain was observed in a study of blood T cell repertoires in COVID-19. Repertoires were generated with immunoSEQ multiplex PCR, while TCRdb's copy carries only in-frame clones and drops some. Here the sample spans 160,000 or so clones, 81% being singletons. The CDR3 extends over 13 amino acids. From germline, CDR1 is GTSNPN and CDR2 SVGIG (reference sequence). The V and J ends lost 2 bases and 8 bases respectively, with 12 bases between them. The sample was PBMCs or T cells enriched from blood (not recorded which). V is TRBV30 and J is TRBJ1-4; D is perhaps TRBD1 (5 bases). The sequence was obtained from a woman aged 40 to 50 with acute COVID-19. CDR3 nucleotides: TGTGCCTGGAGTTGGGGGGTAGGGGAAAAACTGTTTTTT. Translating gives CAWSWGVGEKLFF.